This paragraph reports one T cell receptor (beta chain). Its specificity is not known. V dropped 6 bases and J dropped 8 bases, with 16 bases sitting between them. Looked up from germline, CDR1 is MDHEN and CDR2 is SYDVKM. This CDR3 is built from 13 residues. This sample was taken from a study of CD8 T cells in Susac syndrome. Study-wide findings and caveats: TEMRA cells and active patients showed peak Susac CD8+ clonal expansion. The total CD8+ repertoires yielded around 15 Susac-specific public clones and the CD8+ TEMRA repertoires yielded roughly five.

TCR beta sequencing was performed on blood CD8+ and CD4+ T cells. RNA totalling roughly 0.45 to 1 ug underwent reverse transcription with random hexamers. TCRdb independently ran MiXCR on the immunoSEQ multiplex PCR reads; one entry per CDR3 protein. The sample shows approximately 190,000 distinct CDR3 sequences, approximately 95% of them seen only once. The chain is built from TRBV28 and TRBJ1-2; possibly TRBD1 for D (6 bases). The sequence was collected from a human donor with Susac syndrome. Sequencing used CD8+ T cells from PBMCs. The CDR3: CASSDRTYPGYTF. The CDR3 bases are TGTGCCAGCAGCGACAGGACCTATCCAGGCTACACCTTC.